The text below deals with one T cell receptor beta chain. Its specificity is not known. The sequenced template was RNA, covering the TCR beta CDR3 region. The first round was an RT-PCR with HTBI primers, and the second round was a multiplex PCR. TCRdb independently ran MiXCR on the multiplex PCR reads; one entry per CDR3 protein. Of about 400,000 distinct CDR3 sequences in the sample, roughly 21% are singletons; the top ten hold under 3%. Per the germline V gene, CDR1 is GTSNPN and CDR2 is SVGIG (reference sequence). Trimming took 4 bases from V and 11 from J, leaving 12 bases between them. The CDR3 loop spans 11 amino acids. This specimen comes from a study of Graves' ophthalmopathy and Graves' hyperthyroidism. Study-wide results and caveats: Progression of ophthalmopathy was predicted by the model with approximately 71% sensitivity and roughly 78% specificity.

Hyperthyroidism patients had new diagnoses, durations under 2 months, and ages of 18 to 65. The chain combines TRBV30 with TRBJ1-5; TRBD1 is a possible D gene (5 bases). What was sequenced was peripheral blood. The clonotype originates from a woman under 30 with stable Graves' hyperthyroidism. CDR3: CAWTGERSQHF. The DNA for the CDR3 is TGTGCCTGGACGGGGGAAAGGTCCCAGCATTTT.